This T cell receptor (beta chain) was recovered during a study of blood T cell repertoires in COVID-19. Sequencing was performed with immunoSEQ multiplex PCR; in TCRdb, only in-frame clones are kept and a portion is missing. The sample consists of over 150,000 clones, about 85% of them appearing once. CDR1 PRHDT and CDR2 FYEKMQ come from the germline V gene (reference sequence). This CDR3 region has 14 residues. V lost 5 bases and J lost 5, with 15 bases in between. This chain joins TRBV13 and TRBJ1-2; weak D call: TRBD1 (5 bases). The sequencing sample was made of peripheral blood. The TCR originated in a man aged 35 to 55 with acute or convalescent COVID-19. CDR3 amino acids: CASSLKGEGYGYTF. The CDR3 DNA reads TGTGCCAGCAGCCTTAAAGGGGAGGGGTATGGCTACACCTTC.